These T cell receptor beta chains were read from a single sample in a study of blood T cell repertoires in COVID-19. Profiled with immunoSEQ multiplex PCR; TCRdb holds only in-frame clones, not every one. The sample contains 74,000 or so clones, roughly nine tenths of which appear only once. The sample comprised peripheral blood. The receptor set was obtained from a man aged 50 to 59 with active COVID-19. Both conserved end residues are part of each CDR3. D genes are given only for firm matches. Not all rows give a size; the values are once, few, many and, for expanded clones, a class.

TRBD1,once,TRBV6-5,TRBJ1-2,TGTGCCAGCAGTTACCAGTTCGGGACAGGGGGTGGCTACACCTTC,CASSYQFGTGGGYTF
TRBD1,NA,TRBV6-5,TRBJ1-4,TGTGCCAGCAGTTCTCCAGCCCGGGACAGGGTGGGGCGACTGTTTTTT,CASSSPARDRVGRLFF
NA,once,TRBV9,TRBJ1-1,TGTGCCAGCAGCGTAGCCAGTTTAAACACTGAAGCTTTCTTT,CASSVASLNTEAFF
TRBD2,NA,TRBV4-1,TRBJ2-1,TGCGCCAGCAGCCAAGGTGGTAGCGGGGGGTCCAGCTCCTACAATGAGCAGTTCTTC,CASSQGGSGGSSSYNEQFF
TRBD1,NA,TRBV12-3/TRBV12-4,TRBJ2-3,TGTGCCAGCAGGATAGGAACAGGGGGGACGCAGTATTTT,CASRIGTGGTQYF
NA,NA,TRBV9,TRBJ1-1,TGTGCCAGCAGCACAGGACAGACGAACACTGAAGCTTTCTTT,CASSTGQTNTEAFF
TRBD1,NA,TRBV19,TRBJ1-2,TGTGCCAGTAGCCGGGACAGAAGTCTTAACACCTTC,CASSRDRSLNTF
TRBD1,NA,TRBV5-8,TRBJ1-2,TGTGCCAGCCAGGGGGATGACTATGGCTACACCTTC,CASQGDDYGYTF
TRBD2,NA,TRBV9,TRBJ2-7,TGTGCCAGCAGCGTAAGTAGCGGGTCCTTCTACGAGCAGTACTTC,CASSVSSGSFYEQYF
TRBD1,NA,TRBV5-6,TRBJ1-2,TGTGCCAGCAGTGGGACAGGGTCGGGAGATGGCTACACCTTC,CASSGTGSGDGYTF
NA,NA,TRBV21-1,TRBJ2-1,TGTGCCAGCAGCATATGGGGACAGGGGGGAAATGAGCAGTTCTTC,CASSIWGQGGNEQFF
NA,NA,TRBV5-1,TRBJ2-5,TGCGCCAGCAGCATGGTCGGGTACCAAGAGACCCAGTACTTC,CASSMVGYQETQYF
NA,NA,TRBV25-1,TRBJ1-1,TGTGCCAGCAGTGCGTCAGGGGCAGGAGCTTTCTTT,CASSASGAGAFF
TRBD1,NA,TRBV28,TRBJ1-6,TGTGCCAGCAGTCTACGACAGGGCTCCTATAATTCACCCCTCCACTTT,CASSLRQGSYNSPLHF
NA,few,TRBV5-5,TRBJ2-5,TGTGCCAGCAGCTTGGACGCATTACTAGAGACCCAGTACTTC,CASSLDALLETQYF
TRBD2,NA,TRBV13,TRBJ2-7,TGTGCCAGCAGCTCGCGGACTAGCGGGGACCTCGCCTACGAGCAGTACTTC,CASSSRTSGDLAYEQYF
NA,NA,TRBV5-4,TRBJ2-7,TGTGCCAGCAGCTTTGGGACTGGCTCCTACGAGCAGTACTTC,CASSFGTGSYEQYF
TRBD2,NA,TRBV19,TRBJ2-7,TGTGCCAGTAGTAGCGGGGGTTACGAGCAGTACTTC,CASSSGGYEQYF
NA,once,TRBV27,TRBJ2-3,TGTGCCAGCCGCTTTTTCGGGGGTGCAGATACGCAGTATTTT,CASRFFGGADTQYF
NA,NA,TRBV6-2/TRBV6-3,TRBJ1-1,TGTGCCAGCAGTTTTCGAAAGAAGGGGACTGAAGCTTTCTTT,CASSFRKKGTEAFF
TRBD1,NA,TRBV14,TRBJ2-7,TGTGCCAGCAGCCTAGCCGGGACAGGGTTCACCACCTACGAGCAGTACTTC,CASSLAGTGFTTYEQYF
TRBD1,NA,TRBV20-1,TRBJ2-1,TGCAGTGCTAGTGACGCTGATACAGGGGGCCATGAGCAGTTCTTC,CSASDADTGGHEQFF
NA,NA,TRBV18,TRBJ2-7,TGTGCCAGCTCACCAACTAGTACCAACGAGCAGTACTTC,CASSPTSTNEQYF
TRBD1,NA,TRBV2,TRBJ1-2,TGTGCCAGCAGTGGGAGGGGGCGGGTCGATGATGGCTACACCTTC,CASSGRGRVDDGYTF
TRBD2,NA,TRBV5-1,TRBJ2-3,TGCGCCAGCAGGGGGTTTGGGTCGACTAGCGGGGCCTCAGATACGCAGTATTTT,CASRGFGSTSGASDTQYF
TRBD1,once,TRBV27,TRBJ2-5,TGTGCCAGCAGTGGACAGGGGGCTGGAGAGACCCAGTACTTC,CASSGQGAGETQYF
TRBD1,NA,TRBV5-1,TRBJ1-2,TGCGCCAGCAGCTCCCAGGACAGGGACCTCGATGGCTACACCTTC,CASSSQDRDLDGYTF
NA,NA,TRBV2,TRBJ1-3,TGTGCCAGCAGTGATCGGGGATCAAGAAACACCATATATTTT,CASSDRGSRNTIYF
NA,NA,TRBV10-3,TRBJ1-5,TGTGCCACGACAGTAGGGGCTGGTCAGCCCCAGCATTTT,CATTVGAGQPQHF
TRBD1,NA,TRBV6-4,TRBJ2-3,TGTGCCACCCCAGGGGGTTGGGGCACAGATACGCAGTATTTT,CATPGGWGTDTQYF
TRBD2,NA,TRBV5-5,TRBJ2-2,TGTGCCAGCAGCTTCCAACTAGCGGGGGCGAACACCGGGGAGCTGTTTTTT,CASSFQLAGANTGELFF
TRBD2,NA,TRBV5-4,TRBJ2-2,TGTGCCAGCAGCCCGGGACTAGCGGGGGGCACCGGGGAGCTGTTTTTT,CASSPGLAGGTGELFF
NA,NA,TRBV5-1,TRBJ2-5,TGCGCCAGCAGCCGGTACAACAGCCAAGAGACCCAGTACTTC,CASSRYNSQETQYF
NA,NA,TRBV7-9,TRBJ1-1,TGTGCCAGCATCAAAAGGGGGGGGCTGTGGACTGAAGCTTTCTTT,CASIKRGGLWTEAFF
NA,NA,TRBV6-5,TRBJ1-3,TGTGCCAGCAGTTATAGAGGGGGAAACACCATATATTTT,CASSYRGGNTIYF
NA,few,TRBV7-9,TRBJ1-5,TGTGCCAGCAGCTTAGACAGGGACAATCAGCCCCAGCATTTT,CASSLDRDNQPQHF
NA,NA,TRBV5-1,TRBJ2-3,TGCGCCAGCAGCTTGAGTCGCGGCGGGGGCGCAGATACGCAGTATTTT,CASSLSRGGGADTQYF